The sequence of this TCR beta chain was determined in a study of radiotherapy plus CTLA-4 blockade in lung cancer. Study-wide results and caveats: Early clone dynamics of blood T cells, plus interferon-beta, reportedly predicted response best. In blood, TCR clones derived from the tumor expanded after radiotherapy plus ipilimumab.

The CDR3 has 15 amino acids. The germline gives CDR1 SGDLS, CDR2 YYNGEE. The V and J ends lost 0 bases and 0 bases respectively, with 7 bases between them. Chemo-refractory metastatic non-small-cell lung cancer patients received focal radiation with ipilimumab CTLA-4 blockade. The repertoire was sequenced with immunoSEQ multiplex PCR; TCRdb's copy has only in-frame clones and lacks some. The top ten hold 5% to 6% of the sample, which has 35,000 to 45,000 clones, more than 80% seen once. A remark on this clone: The target antigen is unknown.

This chain joins TRBV9 and TRBJ1-3, with D uncertain. The receptor was derived from a human donor with non-small cell lung cancer who had stable disease on radiotherapy plus ipilimumab. The specimen was peripheral blood, collected from a patient treated with radiotherapy plus ipilimumab. The CDR3 loop reads CASSVAWSSGNTIYF. The CDR3 nucleotides read TGTGCCAGCAGCGTAGCGTGGAGCTCTGGAAACACCATATATTTT.